This T cell receptor (beta chain) originates from a study of identical twins. Whole-study results and caveats: The conclusions drew on cross-sectional statistical analysis instead of tracking the same donors. Insertions ran lower in abundant cord blood beta clonotypes, though not in memory repertoires.

TCRdb itself ran the 5' RACE reads through MiXCR, one entry per CDR3 protein. Seen here are about 220,000 distinct CDR3 sequences, more than 6.5% observed once, and the top ten hold 1.9%. This clonotype was seen repeatedly, ten times or more. Antigen unknown. In germline, CDR1 is LGHNA, CDR2 YSLEER. The germline V and J ends were trimmed by 4 bases and 0 bases, with 10 bases remaining between them. The CDR3 sequence is 15 residues long. This sample also belongs to another study, concerning yellow fever vaccine responses in identical twins.

This chain joins TRBV4-3 and TRBJ2-1; weak D call: TRBD1 (5 bases). The specimen was memory (CD45RO+) T cells sorted from blood. This clonotype was obtained from a woman aged 18-29 years in good health. DNA for the CDR3: TGCGCCAGCAGCCCAGGGATAGCCTCCTACAATGAGCAGTTCTTC. It codes for CASSPGIASYNEQFF.